This TCR beta chain was sequenced during a study of technical replicates of blood from several donors. This clone showed up just once. Produced via immunoSEQ multiplex PCR; TCRdb's table is partial and in-frame only. The table includes about 50,000 clones, roughly 96% detected once. Trimming removed 4 bases from V and 9 bases from J, with 17 bases in between. The germline V gene has CDR1 SGHNT and CDR2 YYREEE (reference sequence). This CDR3 spans 14 amino acids. The chain recombines TRBV5-4 with TRBJ2-1, with D maybe TRBD1 (5 bases). Sequencing input: PBMCs. The receptor was derived from a human donor in good health. Some clones in this sample may be carry-over from other donors' samples. The CDR3 loop reads CASSPWGFSGEQFF. The CDR3 bases are TGTGCCAGCAGCCCGTGGGGCTTTAGTGGTGAGCAGTTCTTC. Drawing the rest from reference TRBV5-4 and TRBJ2-1, the complete variable domain is ETGVTQSPTHLIKTRGQQVTLRCSSQSGHNTVSWYQQALGQGPQFIFQYYREEENGRGNFPPRFSGLQFPNYSSELNVNALELDDSALYLCASSPWGFSGEQFFGPGTRLTVL.